The clone carrying this T cell receptor (beta chain) was found a few times. Its cognate antigen is unknown. The sample belongs to a study of T-cell memory formation after mild COVID-19. TCRdb re-called the 5' RACE reads with MiXCR, one entry per CDR3 protein. In the table there are about 470,000 distinct CDR3 sequences, roughly 25% of which are singletons. Points from the study as a whole: Clones contracting over day 15 to 85 were CD4/CD8 balanced, with later expanders leaning CD4+. Memory from before infection featured some responding clones, which suggests cross-reactive memory joined. For contracting clones, CD4+ ones sat mainly in CM and EM, CD8+ in EMRA. The authors did not confirm SARS-CoV-2 specificity of second-wave clones peaking day 37.

Sample: PBMCs or a T cell subset sorted from them (not recorded which). The sequence was obtained from an adult woman who had mild COVID-19 (a few samples of this study predate the infection). Cell type and time point are not known.

The CDR3 nucleotides read TGTGCCAGCAGCCAGGGATTAGCTGTAAATAACGAGCAGTACTTC. Amino acids: CASSQGLAVNNEQYF. The chain couples TRBV7-9 to TRBJ2-7; D is possibly TRBD1 (5 bases). CDR3 size: 15 residues. V was shortened by 5 bases and J by 5 bases, with 19 bases between the two germline ends. Germline V CDR1 and CDR2: SEHNR, FQNEAQ (reference sequence).